The rows below give T cell receptor beta chains drawn from one sample of a study of vaccination effects on CD4 cells after COVID-19. No antigen is known for these receptors. Using immunoSEQ multiplex PCR, the repertoire was profiled, and TCRdb retains in-frame clones only, with some absent. The sample holds 25,000 to 35,000 clones, 65% to 90% seen once. The starting material was CD4+ T cells from PBMCs cultured with SARS-CoV-2 spike peptides, obtained after COVID-19 vaccination. The receptors stem from a human donor who received a COVID-19 vaccine. Some clones in this sample may be carry-over from other donors' samples. The CDR3 runs from the conserved cysteine through the conserved F or W.

V gene: TRBV6-1; J gene: TRBJ2-2; CDR3 protein: CASSEALGGSANTGELFF
V gene: TRBV19; J gene: TRBJ1-2; CDR3 protein: CASSTLQVTASYGYTF
V gene: TRBV6-4; J gene: TRBJ2-5; CDR3 protein: CASSDSSTGNRGTQYF
V gene: TRBV19; J gene: TRBJ1-5; CDR3 protein: CASSTLSRGNNQPQHF
V gene: TRBV5-6; J gene: TRBJ1-2; CDR3 protein: CASSSGQQYYGYTF
V gene: TRBV6-2/TRBV6-3; J gene: TRBJ2-4; CDR3 protein: CASSYSGRKNIQYF
V gene: TRBV2; J gene: TRBJ1-5; CDR3 protein: CASSESTLYQPQHF
V gene: TRBV2; J gene: TRBJ2-4; CDR3 protein: CASKTDRQLNIQYF
V gene: TRBV2; J gene: TRBJ1-6; CDR3 protein: CASSPGRVLNSPLHF
V gene: TRBV7-2; J gene: TRBJ1-2; CDR3 protein: CASSLSTGGYPFYGYTF
V gene: TRBV7-2; J gene: TRBJ1-2; CDR3 protein: CASSSLRGSDGYTF
V gene: TRBV24-1; J gene: TRBJ1-3; CDR3 protein: CATSDPGTTGNTIYF
V gene: TRBV18; J gene: TRBJ2-5; CDR3 protein: CASSLRYQETQYF
V gene: TRBV19; J gene: TRBJ2-1; CDR3 protein: CATTQGLTPNEQFF
V gene: TRBV6-2/TRBV6-3; J gene: TRBJ1-1; CDR3 protein: CASSSSGMNTEAFF
V gene: TRBV5-1; J gene: TRBJ2-2; CDR3 protein: CASSLMGPSRAGELFF
V gene: TRBV2; J gene: TRBJ2-2; CDR3 protein: CASKTGTGNTGELFF
V gene: TRBV24-1; J gene: TRBJ1-2; CDR3 protein: CATSDSGGRPMGYTF
V gene: TRBV7-2; J gene: TRBJ1-1; CDR3 protein: CASSLLRAEAFF
V gene: TRBV18; J gene: TRBJ2-1; CDR3 protein: CASSAGTIPYNEQFF
V gene: TRBV6-5; J gene: TRBJ1-3; CDR3 protein: CASSFRTAGNTIYF
V gene: TRBV3-1/TRBV3-2; J gene: TRBJ2-2; CDR3 protein: CASSLHPGEGAGELFF
V gene: TRBV6-5; J gene: TRBJ1-4; CDR3 protein: CASSNQGWTNEKLFF
V gene: TRBV7-9; J gene: TRBJ2-3; CDR3 protein: CASSLDRAGADTQYF
V gene: TRBV24-1; J gene: TRBJ2-2; CDR3 protein: CATSKGGLGTTGELFF
V gene: TRBV7-2; J gene: TRBJ1-5; CDR3 protein: CASSLDNKGNQPQHF
V gene: TRBV5-1; J gene: TRBJ2-1; CDR3 protein: CASSTGTGGYNEQFF
V gene: TRBV7-2; J gene: TRBJ1-5; CDR3 protein: CASSSSGGNQPQHF
V gene: TRBV5-1; J gene: TRBJ2-5; CDR3 protein: CASSTSGGAQTQYF
V gene: TRBV6-5; J gene: TRBJ1-1; CDR3 protein: CAAGRHEGSEAFF
V gene: TRBV9; J gene: TRBJ2-1; CDR3 protein: CASSVSLAGDEQFF
V gene: TRBV2; J gene: TRBJ1-2; CDR3 protein: CASSLGSYGYTF
V gene: TRBV2; J gene: TRBJ1-5; CDR3 protein: CASREWIGTDDQPQHF
V gene: TRBV7-2; J gene: TRBJ2-2; CDR3 protein: CASSSRLGRGELFF
V gene: TRBV5-1; J gene: TRBJ1-2; CDR3 protein: CASFPVVGALAGYTF
V gene: TRBV6-6; J gene: TRBJ1-2; CDR3 protein: CASSPGPSGYTF
V gene: TRBV18; J gene: TRBJ2-1; CDR3 protein: CASSPLFPPPPQYNEQFF
V gene: TRBV6-5; J gene: TRBJ1-5; CDR3 protein: CASSNPGGGQPQHF
V gene: TRBV5-1; J gene: TRBJ1-5; CDR3 protein: CASSLTGDNQPQHF
V gene: TRBV24-1; J gene: TRBJ1-5; CDR3 protein: CATSRGVNQPQHF
V gene: TRBV23-1; J gene: TRBJ2-4; CDR3 protein: CASSRGGPEKNIQYF
V gene: TRBV2; J gene: TRBJ1-2; CDR3 protein: CASSDNSLTYGYTF
V gene: TRBV3-1/TRBV3-2; J gene: TRBJ1-2; CDR3 protein: CASSLRRTGGFLGYTF
V gene: TRBV18; J gene: TRBJ2-5; CDR3 protein: CASSPGTSEETQYF
V gene: TRBV19; J gene: TRBJ1-2; CDR3 protein: CASSIGPGTYGYTF
V gene: TRBV19; J gene: TRBJ1-1; CDR3 protein: CASSTVRDLGTEAFF
V gene: TRBV4-1; J gene: TRBJ1-6; CDR3 protein: CASSQAYREKALYNSPLHF
V gene: TRBV6-5; J gene: TRBJ1-1; CDR3 protein: CASIGTPATEAFF
V gene: TRBV19; J gene: TRBJ2-2; CDR3 protein: CASSRTSGNTGELFF
V gene: TRBV6-5; J gene: TRBJ1-4; CDR3 protein: CASRRDRGEEKLFF
V gene: TRBV4-3; J gene: TRBJ1-1; CDR3 protein: CASSPGLYTEAFF
V gene: TRBV3-1/TRBV3-2; J gene: TRBJ2-3; CDR3 protein: CASSLSLGRGADTQYF
V gene: TRBV19; J gene: TRBJ2-4; CDR3 protein: CASSMRGTVAKNIQYF